The present entry profiles one T cell receptor (beta chain) with its context. Its target is not known. The CDR3 has 16 amino acids. The ends lost 6 bases at V and 3 bases at J; junction bases unmatched: 11. Looked up from germline, CDR1 is SEHNR and CDR2 is FQNEAQ (reference sequence). The sample originates from a study of CD8 T cells in Susac syndrome. Random hexamers were used to reverse transcribe 0.5 to 1 ug of RNA. Amplification of TCR beta CDR3 across 54 Vbeta and 13 Jbeta was performed with immunoSEQ multiplex PCR. TCRdb used MiXCR to reprocess the immunoSEQ multiplex PCR reads, holding one entry per CDR3 protein. This repertoire shows around 23,000 distinct CDR3 sequences, 85% to 95% found once; its top ten account for 0.55% to 0.75%. Whole-study results and caveats: The peak of CD8+ clonal expansion in Susac was seen in TEMRA cells and active patients.

J is TRBJ2-1 and V is TRBV7-9; 7 bases fit TRBD2. This TCR came from a human donor with Susac syndrome. Source material: CD8+ T cells from PBMCs. The DNA for the CDR3 is TGTGCCAGCAGTTTATCAGACGGGGGGTACTACAATGAGCAGTTCTTC. Its protein is CASSLSDGGYYNEQFF. Together with reference TRBV7-9 and TRBJ2-1, the CDR3 gives the full variable domain: DTGVSQNPRHKITKRGQNVTFRCDPISEHNRLYWYRQTLGQGPEFLTYFQNEAQLEKSRLLSDRFSAERPKGSFSTLEIQRTEQGDSAMYLCASSLSDGGYYNEQFFGPGTRLTVL.